These 2 T cell receptor beta chains originate from one sample sequenced in a study of T cell repertoires in ileal Crohn's disease. Sequencing was performed with immunoSEQ multiplex PCR; in TCRdb, only in-frame clones are kept and a portion is missing. The sample includes about 8,400 clones, around 81% of them seen just once. Sequencing was carried out using ileal tissue. Every receptor here comes from an adult with Crohn's disease.

Only one count was recorded for this clone. This chain uses TRBV6-5 with TRBJ1-4; possibly TRBD1 for D (6 bases). The germline V gene has CDR1 MNHEY and CDR2 SVGAGI. Trimming removed 0 bases from V and 0 bases from J, with 8 bases in between. This CDR3 is built from 16 residues. The CDR3 reads CASSYSRQATNEKLFF. The CDR3 DNA reads as TGTGCCAGCAGTTACTCGAGACAGGCAACTAATGAAAAACTGTTTTTT.

The chain links TRBV30 to TRBJ1-4, with 7 bases that match TRBD1. The germline V gene encodes CDR1 GTSNPN and CDR2 SVGIG (reference sequence). The CDR3 sequence is 15 residues long. The ends lost 1 base at V and 8 bases at J; junction bases unmatched: 10. CDR3 sequence: CAWSASRGLGEKLFF. CDR3 in DNA: TGTGCCTGGAGTGCCTCGAGGGGGCTCGGGGAAAAACTGTTTTTT.